Detailed here is one TCR beta chain. In the authors' workflow: Amplification of reference gene primers provided the estimated nucleated cell counts. The protocol was immunoSEQ multiplex PCR, while the TCRdb copy is restricted to in-frame clones and leaves out a portion. V and J calls and clone size are given by that table; D and trimming were obtained from the DNA. This sample carries 100,000 or so clones, approximately 76% of them seen once, and the ten largest clones take 19%. The record originates from a study of blood T cell repertoires in COVID-19. Study at large: Italy, Spain and the United States were the sources of the convalescent and acute COVID-19 samples. The analysed material was cDNA or gDNA that came from T cells, B-cell-depleted T cells, or PBMCs.

The CDR3 totals 11 residues. CDR1 and CDR2 (germline): MNHNS, SASEGT. V was cut by 8 bases and J by 8 bases, with 12 bases left in between. The genes are TRBV6-1 and TRBJ1-2, with unresolved D. The source is a woman in her sixties or seventies with acute or convalescent COVID-19. The specimen was peripheral blood. CDR3 residues: CASHGVRGYTF. The CDR3 bases are TGTGCCAGCCACGGGGTGCGGGGCTACACCTTC.